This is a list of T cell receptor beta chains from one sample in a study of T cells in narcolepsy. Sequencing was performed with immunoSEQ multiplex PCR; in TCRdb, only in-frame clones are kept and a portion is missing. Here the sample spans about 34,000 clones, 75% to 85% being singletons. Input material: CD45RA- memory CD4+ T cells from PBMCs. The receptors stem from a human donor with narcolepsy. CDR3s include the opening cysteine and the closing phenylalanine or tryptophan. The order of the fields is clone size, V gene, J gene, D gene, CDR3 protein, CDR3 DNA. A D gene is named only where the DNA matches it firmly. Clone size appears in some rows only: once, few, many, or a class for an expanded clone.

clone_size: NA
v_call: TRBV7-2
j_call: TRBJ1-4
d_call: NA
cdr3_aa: CASSLESGNEKLFF
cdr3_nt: TGTGCCAGCAGCTTAGAGTCGGGTAATGAAAAACTGTTTTTT

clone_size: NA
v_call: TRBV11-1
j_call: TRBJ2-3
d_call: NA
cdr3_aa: CASSLNPNGADTQYF
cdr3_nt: TGTGCCAGCAGCTTAAATCCAAATGGGGCAGATACGCAGTATTTT

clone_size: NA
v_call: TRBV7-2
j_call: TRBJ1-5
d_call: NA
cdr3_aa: CASSLIINSNQPQHF
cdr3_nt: TGTGCCAGCAGCCTTATTATTAATAGCAATCAGCCCCAGCATTTT

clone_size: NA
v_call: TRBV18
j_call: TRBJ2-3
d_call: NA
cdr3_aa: CASSPLRTSTDTQYF
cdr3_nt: TGTGCCAGCTCACCACTCCGTACTAGCACAGATACGCAGTATTTT

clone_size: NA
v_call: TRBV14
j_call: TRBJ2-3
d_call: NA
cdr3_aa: CASSLERFTDTQYF
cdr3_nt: TGTGCCAGCAGCCTGGAGCGGTTCACAGATACGCAGTATTTT

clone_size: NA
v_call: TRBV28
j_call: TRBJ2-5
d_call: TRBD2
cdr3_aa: CASSLGGYTQYF
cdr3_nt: TGTGCCAGCAGCCTGGGGGGGTACACCCAGTACTTC

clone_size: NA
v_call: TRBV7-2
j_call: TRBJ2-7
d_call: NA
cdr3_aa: CASSPTGTSYEQYF
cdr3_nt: TGTGCCAGCAGCCCGACCGGGACTTCCTACGAGCAGTACTTC

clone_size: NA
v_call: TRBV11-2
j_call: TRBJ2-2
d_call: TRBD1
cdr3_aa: CASSLGQWNTGELFF
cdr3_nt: TGTGCCAGCAGCTTGGGACAGTGGAACACCGGGGAGCTGTTTTTT

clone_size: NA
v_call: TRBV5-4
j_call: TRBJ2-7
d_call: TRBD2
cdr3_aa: CASSVTSGGIYEQYF
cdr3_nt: TGTGCCAGCAGCGTTACTAGCGGGGGGATCTACGAGCAGTACTTC

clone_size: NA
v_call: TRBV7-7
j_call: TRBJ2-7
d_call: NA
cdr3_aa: CASSLERNYEQYF
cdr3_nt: TGTGCTAGCAGCTTGGAACGGAACTACGAGCAGTACTTC

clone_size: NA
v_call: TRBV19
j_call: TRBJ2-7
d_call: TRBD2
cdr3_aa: CASSPRGGAHTYEQYF
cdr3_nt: TGTGCCAGTAGTCCCCGGGGGGGGGCGCACACCTACGAGCAGTACTTC

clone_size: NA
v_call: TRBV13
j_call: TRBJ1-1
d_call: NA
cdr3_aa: CASSLVPGSPFF
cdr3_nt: TGTGCCAGCAGCTTAGTGCCAGGGTCGCCTTTCTTT

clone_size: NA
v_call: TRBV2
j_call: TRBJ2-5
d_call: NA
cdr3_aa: CASSVRDGFGETQYF
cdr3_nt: TGTGCCAGCAGTGTTCGGGACGGGTTCGGGGAGACCCAGTACTTC

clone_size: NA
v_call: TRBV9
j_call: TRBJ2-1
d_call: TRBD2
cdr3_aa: CASSPRGPRGGTNNEQFF
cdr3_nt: TGTGCCAGCAGCCCGAGGGGCCCTCGGGGGGGAACCAACAATGAGCAGTTCTTC

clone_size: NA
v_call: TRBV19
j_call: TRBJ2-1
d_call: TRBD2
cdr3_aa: CASSIQAAGGSSYNEQFF
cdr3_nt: TGTGCCAGTAGTATACAGGCAGCGGGGGGAAGCTCCTACAATGAGCAGTTCTTC

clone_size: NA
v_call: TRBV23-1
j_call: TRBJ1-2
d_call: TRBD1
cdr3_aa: CASSAGQGAEKDTF
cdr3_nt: TGCGCCAGCAGTGCGGGACAGGGGGCGGAAAAGGACACCTTC

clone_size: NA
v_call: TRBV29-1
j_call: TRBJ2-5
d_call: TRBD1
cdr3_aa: CSVGTGEGETQYF
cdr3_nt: TGCAGCGTGGGGACAGGGGAAGGTGAGACCCAGTACTTC

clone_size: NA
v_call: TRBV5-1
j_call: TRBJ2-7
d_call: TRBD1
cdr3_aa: CASSPQGTADEQYF
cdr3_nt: TGCGCCAGCAGCCCACAGGGGACCGCCGACGAGCAGTACTTC

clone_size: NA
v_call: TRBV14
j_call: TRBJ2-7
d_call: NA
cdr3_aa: CASSQAVTWGEQYF
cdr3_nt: TGTGCCAGCAGCCAAGCAGTTACCTGGGGCGAGCAGTACTTC

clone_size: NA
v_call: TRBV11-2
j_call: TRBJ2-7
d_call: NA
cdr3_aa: CASSLRTVRNYEQYF
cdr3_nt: TGTGCCAGCAGCTTAAGGACAGTCAGAAACTACGAGCAGTACTTC

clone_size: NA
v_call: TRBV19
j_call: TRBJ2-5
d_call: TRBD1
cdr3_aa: CASSYGTGAPRVWETQYF
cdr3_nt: TGTGCCAGTAGTTACGGGACAGGCGCCCCTCGTGTGTGGGAGACCCAGTACTTC

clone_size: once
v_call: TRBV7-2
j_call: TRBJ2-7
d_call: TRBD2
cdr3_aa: CASTRGRASYEQYF
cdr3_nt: TGTGCCAGCACCCGTGGGAGGGCCTCCTACGAGCAGTACTTC

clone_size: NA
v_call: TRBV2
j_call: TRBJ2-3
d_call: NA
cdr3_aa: CASGIVTDTQYF
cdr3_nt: TGTGCCAGCGGAATTGTAACAGATACGCAGTATTTT

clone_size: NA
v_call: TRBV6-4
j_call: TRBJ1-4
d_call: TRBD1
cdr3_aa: CASSEQGGEKLFF
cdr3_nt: TGTGCCAGCAGTGAACAGGGGGGTGAAAAACTGTTTTTT

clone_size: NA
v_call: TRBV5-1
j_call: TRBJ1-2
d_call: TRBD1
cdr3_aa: CASSFGWTGANYGYTF
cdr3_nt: TGCGCCAGCAGCTTTGGTTGGACAGGAGCTAACTATGGCTACACCTTC

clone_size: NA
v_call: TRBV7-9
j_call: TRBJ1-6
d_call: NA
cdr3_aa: CASSLRGQDNSPLHF
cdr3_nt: TGTGCCAGCAGCTTAAGGGGACAAGATAATTCACCCCTCCACTTT

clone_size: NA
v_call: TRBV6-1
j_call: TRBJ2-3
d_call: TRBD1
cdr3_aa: CASSDRGTGTPDTQYF
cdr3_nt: TGTGCCAGCAGTGACCGTGGGACAGGGACCCCAGATACGCAGTATTTT

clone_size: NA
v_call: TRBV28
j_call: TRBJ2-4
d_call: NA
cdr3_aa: CASSFGVKADF
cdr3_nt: TGTGCCAGCAGTTTCGGGGTTAAGGCCGACTTC

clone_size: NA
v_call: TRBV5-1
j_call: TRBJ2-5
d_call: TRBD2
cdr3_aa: CASSFAGGEETQYF
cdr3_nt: TGCGCCAGCAGCTTCGCGGGAGGGGAGGAGACCCAGTACTTC

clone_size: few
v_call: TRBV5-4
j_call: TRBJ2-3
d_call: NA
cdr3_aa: CASHRDATDTQYF
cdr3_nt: TGTGCCAGCCACCGGGACGCCACAGATACGCAGTATTTT

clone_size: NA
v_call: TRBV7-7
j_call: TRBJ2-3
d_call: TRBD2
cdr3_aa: CASSLGLAGGQDTQYF
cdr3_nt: TGTGCTAGCAGCCTAGGACTAGCGGGGGGGCAAGATACGCAGTATTTT

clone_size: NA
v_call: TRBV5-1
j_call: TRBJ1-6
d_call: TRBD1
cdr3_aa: CASSLVSPGGRNSPLHF
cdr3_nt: TGCGCCAGCAGCTTGGTATCCCCAGGGGGAAGGAATTCACCCCTCCACTTT

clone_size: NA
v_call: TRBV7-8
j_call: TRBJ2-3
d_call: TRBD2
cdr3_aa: CASSPWGRGTDTQYF
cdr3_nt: TGTGCCAGCAGCCCCTGGGGGAGGGGCACAGATACGCAGTATTTT

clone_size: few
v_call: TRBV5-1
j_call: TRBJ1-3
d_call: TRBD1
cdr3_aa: CASSLEGQPGNTIYF
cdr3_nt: TGCGCCAGCAGCTTGGAGGGACAGCCTGGAAACACCATATATTTT

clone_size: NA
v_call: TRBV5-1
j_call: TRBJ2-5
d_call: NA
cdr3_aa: CASSLDTEGETQYF
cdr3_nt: TGCGCCAGCAGCTTGGACACGGAGGGAGAGACCCAGTACTTC

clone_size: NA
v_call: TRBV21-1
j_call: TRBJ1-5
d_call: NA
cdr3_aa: CASIPRDRLSNQPQHF
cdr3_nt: TGTGCCAGCATACCCAGGGACAGACTAAGCAATCAGCCCCAGCATTTT

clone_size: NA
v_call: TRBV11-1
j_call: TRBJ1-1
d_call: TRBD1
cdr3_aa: CASSLETDRVVPEAFF
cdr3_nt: TGTGCCAGCAGCTTAGAAACGGACAGGGTGGTTCCTGAAGCTTTCTTT

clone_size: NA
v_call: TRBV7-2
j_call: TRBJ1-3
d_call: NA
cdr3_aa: CASSLMVSSGNTIYF
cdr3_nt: TGTGCCAGCAGCTTAATGGTGAGCTCTGGAAACACCATATATTTT

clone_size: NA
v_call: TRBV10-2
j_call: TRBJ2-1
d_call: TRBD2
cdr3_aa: CASREGGYNEQFF
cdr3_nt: TGCGCCAGTCGGGAGGGCGGGTACAATGAGCAGTTCTTC

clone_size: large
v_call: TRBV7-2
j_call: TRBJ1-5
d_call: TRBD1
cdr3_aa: CASSFGTGTPQHF
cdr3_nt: TGTGCCAGCAGCTTTGGGACAGGGACCCCCCAGCATTTT

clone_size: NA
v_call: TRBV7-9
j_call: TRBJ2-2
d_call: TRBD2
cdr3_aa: CASSPLPGLAPSGELFF
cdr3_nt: TGTGCCAGCAGCCCACTCCCCGGACTAGCACCTTCCGGGGAGCTGTTTTTT

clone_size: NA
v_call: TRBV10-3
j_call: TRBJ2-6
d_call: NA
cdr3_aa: CAIKSATGIGANVLTF
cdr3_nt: TGTGCCATCAAGAGTGCCACGGGGATTGGGGCCAACGTCCTGACTTTC

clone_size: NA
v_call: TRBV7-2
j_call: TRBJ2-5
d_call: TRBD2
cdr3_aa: CASSLGGGQETQYF
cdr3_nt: TGTGCCAGCAGCTTAGGGGGGGGACAAGAGACCCAGTACTTC

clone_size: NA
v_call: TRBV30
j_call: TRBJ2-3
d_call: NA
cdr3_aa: CAWSEGLSTDTQYF
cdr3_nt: TGTGCCTGGAGTGAAGGTCTTAGCACAGATACGCAGTATTTT

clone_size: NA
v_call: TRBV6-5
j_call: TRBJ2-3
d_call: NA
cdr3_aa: CASRVTKGRDTQYF
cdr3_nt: TGTGCCAGCAGAGTAACCAAGGGGCGCGATACGCAGTATTTT

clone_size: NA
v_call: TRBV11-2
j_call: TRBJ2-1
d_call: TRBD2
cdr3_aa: CASSRTSGGSYNEQFF
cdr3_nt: TGTGCCAGCAGTCGGACTAGCGGGGGCTCCTACAATGAGCAGTTCTTC

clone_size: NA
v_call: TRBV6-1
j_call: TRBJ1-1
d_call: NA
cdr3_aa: CASSEVYLGVNTEAFF
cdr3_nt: TGTGCCAGCAGTGAAGTATACTTGGGAGTGAACACTGAAGCTTTCTTT

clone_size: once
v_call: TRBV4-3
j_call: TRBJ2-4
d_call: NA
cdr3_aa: CASSQEVGVAIQYF
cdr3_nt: TGCGCCAGCAGCCAAGAGGTAGGGGTGGCCATTCAGTACTTC

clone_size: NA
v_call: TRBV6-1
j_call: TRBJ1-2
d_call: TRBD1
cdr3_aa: CASSEPGTGDGYTF
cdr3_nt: TGTGCCAGCAGTGAGCCCGGGACAGGGGATGGCTACACCTTC

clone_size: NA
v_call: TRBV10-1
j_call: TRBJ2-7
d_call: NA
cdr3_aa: CASSVAGLYEQYF
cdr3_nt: TGCGCCAGCAGTGTGGCAGGCTTATACGAGCAGTACTTC

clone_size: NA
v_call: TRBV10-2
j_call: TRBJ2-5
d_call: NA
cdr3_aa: CASSEPGSSLEAQYF
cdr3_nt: TGCGCCAGCAGTGAGCCTGGGTCTTCCTTAGAGGCCCAGTACTTC

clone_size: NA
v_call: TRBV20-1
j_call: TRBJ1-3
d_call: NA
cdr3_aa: CSARRGNTIYF
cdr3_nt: TGCAGTGCTAGGCGTGGAAACACCATATATTTT

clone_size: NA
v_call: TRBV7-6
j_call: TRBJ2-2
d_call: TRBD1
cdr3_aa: CASSKLRQGSTGELFF
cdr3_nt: TGTGCCAGCAGCAAATTGAGACAGGGATCCACCGGGGAGCTGTTTTTT

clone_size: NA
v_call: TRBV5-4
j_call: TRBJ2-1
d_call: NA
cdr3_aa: CASSLGVASEQFF
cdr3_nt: TGTGCCAGCAGCCTGGGTGTGGCGAGTGAGCAGTTCTTC

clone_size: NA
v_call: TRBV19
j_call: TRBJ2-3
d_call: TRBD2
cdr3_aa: CASSRASGNTQYF
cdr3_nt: TGTGCCAGTAGTAGGGCTAGCGGTAATACGCAGTATTTT

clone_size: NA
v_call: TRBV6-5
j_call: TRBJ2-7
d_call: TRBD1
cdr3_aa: CASRTGTGREQYF
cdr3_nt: TGTGCCAGCAGAACCGGGACAGGGCGAGAGCAGTACTTC

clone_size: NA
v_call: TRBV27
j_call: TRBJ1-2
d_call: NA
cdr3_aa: CASSSKGIPLSTYGYTF
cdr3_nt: TGTGCCAGCAGTTCCAAGGGGATTCCACTTTCCACTTATGGCTACACCTTC

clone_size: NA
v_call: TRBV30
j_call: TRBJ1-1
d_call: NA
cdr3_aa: CAQSPSRDRVNTEAFF
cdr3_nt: TGTGCCCAGTCCCCATCCCGGGACCGGGTGAACACTGAAGCTTTCTTT

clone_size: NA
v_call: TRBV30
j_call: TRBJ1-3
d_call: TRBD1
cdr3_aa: CAWSQGASGNTIYF
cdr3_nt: TGTGCCTGGAGTCAGGGGGCGTCTGGAAACACCATATATTTT